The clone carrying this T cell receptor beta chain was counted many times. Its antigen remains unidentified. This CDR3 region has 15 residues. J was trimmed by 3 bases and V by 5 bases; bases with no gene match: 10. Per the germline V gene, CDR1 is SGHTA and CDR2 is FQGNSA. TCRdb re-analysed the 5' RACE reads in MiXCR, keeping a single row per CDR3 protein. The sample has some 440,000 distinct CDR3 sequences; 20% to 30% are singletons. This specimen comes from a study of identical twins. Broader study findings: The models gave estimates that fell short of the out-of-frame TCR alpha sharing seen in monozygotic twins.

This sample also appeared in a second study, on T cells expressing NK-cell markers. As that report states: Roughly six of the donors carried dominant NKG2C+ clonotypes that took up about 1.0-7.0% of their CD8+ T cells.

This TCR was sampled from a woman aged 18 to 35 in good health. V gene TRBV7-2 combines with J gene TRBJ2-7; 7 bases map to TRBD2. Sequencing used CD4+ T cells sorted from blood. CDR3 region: CASSPQGGSFYEQYF. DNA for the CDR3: TGTGCCAGCAGCCCGCAGGGAGGGTCATTCTACGAGCAGTACTTC.